This entry lists 13 T cell receptor beta chains sequenced from one sample in a study of cytomegalovirus exposure and HLA in healthy donors. The PCR ran on 60 Vbeta and 13 Jbeta primers. Some clones are missing from TCRdb's copy, which holds only in-frame ones; the method was immunoSEQ multiplex PCR. Counted here are fewer than 200,000 clones, roughly 87% occurring once; the ten biggest clones make up about 0.23%. Sequencing was done on a sample of PBMCs. The receptor set was obtained from a girl less than two years old in good health and CMV-seronegative.

This chain links TRBV29-1 with TRBJ2-5; 12 bases agree with TRBD2. CDR1 and CDR2 from the germline V gene are SQVTM and ANQGSEA. Trimming at V came to 0 bases and at J to 7 bases, leaving 9 bases not matched to a gene. This CDR3 spans 16 amino acids. CDR3 sequence: CSVEDRTSGVLGTQYF. Written as DNA, the CDR3 is TGCAGCGTTGAAGATCGGACTAGCGGGGTTTTGGGGACCCAGTACTTC.

This chain connects TRBV6-1 to TRBJ1-2; tentatively, D is TRBD1 (5 bases). Germline V CDR1 and CDR2: MNHNS, SASEGT. CDR3 length: 16 residues. The V and J ends lost 2 bases and 4 bases respectively, with 17 bases between them. The CDR3 spells CASSELVRGRGYGYTF. Here the CDR3 DNA reads TGTGCCAGCAGTGAATTAGTTCGGGGGAGGGGCTATGGCTACACCTTC.

Details on this clone: The junction departs from germline at one end; a sequencing error may be responsible. V usage is TRBV11-2 and J usage is TRBJ1-2, with 7 bases lining up with TRBD1. Germline V gene data show CDR1 as SGHAT and CDR2 as FQNNGV. The CDR3 contains 12 residues. The CDR3 nucleotides are TGTGCCAGCAGCTCAGACAGGGTCCGGGTTGGCTTC. Encoded protein: CASSSDRVRVGF.

J is TRBJ2-5 and V is TRBV14, with D hard to call. Per germline, CDR1 SGHDN and CDR2 FVKESK. The CDR3 length is 13 residues. Trimming removed 3 bases from V and 2 bases from J, with 7 bases in between. CDR3 amino acids: CASSQQIQETQYF. The CDR3 DNA follows: TGTGCCAGCAGCCAGCAGATACAAGAGACCCAGTACTTC.

V usage is TRBV7-2 and J usage is TRBJ2-5, with TRBD2 as a possible D gene (7 bases). V lost 2 bases and J lost 4, with 23 bases in between. Germline V gene lookup returns CDR1 SGHTA and CDR2 FQGNSA. The CDR3 consists of 18 residues. The CDR3 DNA follows: TGTGCCAGCAGCTTAAGACCCGTGGGGGGGCTGGGAGGAGAGACCCAGTACTTC. Amino acid sequence: CASSLRPVGGLGGETQYF.

The gene calls are TRBV10-3 and TRBJ1-6, with TRBD1 as a possible D gene (6 bases). CDR1 and CDR2 (germline): ENHRY, SYGVKD. The CDR3 sequence is 13 residues long. V gave up 6 bases and J gave up 10 bases, with 13 bases separating them. CDR3 residues: CAIRSAGDSPLHF. DNA of the CDR3: TGTGCCATCAGATCGGCAGGGGACTCACCCCTCCACTTT.

This clone appeared a few times. V usage is TRBV5-8 and J usage is TRBJ1-1; D not resolved. Trimming removed 4 bases from V and 8 bases from J, with 9 bases in between. Germline assignment: CDR1 SGHTS and CDR2 YDEGEE. CDR3 length equals 11 residues. CDR3 protein: CASSRSAEAFF. For the CDR3, the DNA is TGTGCCAGCAGCCGTAGTGCCGAAGCTTTCTTT. Variable domain in full (rest from reference TRBV5-8 and TRBJ1-1): EAGVTQSPTHLIKTRGQQATLRCSPISGHTSVYWYQQALGLGLQFLLWYDEGEERNRGNFPPRFSGRQFPNYSSELNVNALELEDSALYLCASSRSAEAFFGQGTRLTVV.

This clone appeared once. The chain couples TRBV9 to TRBJ2-5, with D possibly being TRBD2 (6 bases). V was trimmed by 0 bases and J by 5 bases, leaving 17 bases between them. The CDR3 runs to 16 residues. The V gene's germline CDR1 is SGDLS and CDR2 YYNGEE. CDR3: CASSVGGGRRGETQYF. In DNA, the CDR3 is TGTGCCAGCAGCGTAGGTGGCGGCCGTCGGGGGGAGACCCAGTACTTC.

The chain is built from TRBV29-1 and TRBJ1-5, with 7 bases identical to TRBD1. The CDR3 totals 13 residues. V gave up 6 bases and J gave up 1 base; unmatched junction bases: 3. Germline V gene sequence: CDR1 SQVTM, CDR2 ANQGSEA. For the CDR3, the DNA is TGCAGCGTGGCGACAGGGAGCAATCAGCCCCAGCATTTT. Its protein is CSVATGSNQPQHF.

The chain combines TRBV6-5 with TRBJ2-1; 7 bases align to TRBD1. CDR1 is MNHEY and CDR2 is SVGAGI in the germline V gene. The CDR3 extends over 15 amino acids. Trimming took 6 bases from V and 6 from J; bases not matched to a gene: 11. The CDR3 sequence: CASRRKLDRVNEQFF. The CDR3 bases are TGTGCCAGCAGACGGAAACTCGACAGGGTCAATGAGCAGTTCTTC.

The rearrangement uses TRBV5-4 and TRBJ2-5, with TRBD1 matching over 9 bases. The CDR3 has 17 residues. Germline CDR1 reads SGHNT; CDR2 reads YYREEE (reference sequence). V shed 4 bases and J 4 bases; nucleotides not matched to a gene: 14. The CDR3 reads CASSAIGTGTGTETQYF. CDR3 bases: TGTGCCAGCAGCGCAATCGGGACCGGGACAGGGACAGAGACCCAGTACTTC.

The genes are TRBV7-8 and TRBJ1-1; a weak D match, TRBD1 (6 bases). The CDR3 spans 13 residues. CDR1 is SGHVS and CDR2 is FQNEAQ in the germline V gene. The V gene lost 8 bases and the J gene lost 11 bases, with 21 bases spanning the gap. CDR3 in amino acids: CASQEGGVGKAFF. The CDR3 region has the DNA TGTGCCAGCCAGGAGGGGGGGGTGGGGAAGGCTTTCTTT.

This rearrangement joins TRBV6-1 to TRBJ1-1, with D perhaps TRBD1 (5 bases). Germline V gene data show CDR1 as MNHNS and CDR2 as SASEGT. V was trimmed by 4 bases and J by 0 bases, leaving 18 bases between them. The CDR3 sequence is 17 residues long. CDR3 sequence reads: CASSGGSGGKMNTEAFF. DNA of the CDR3: TGTGCCAGCAGTGGGGGTAGCGGGGGGAAAATGAACACTGAAGCTTTCTTT.